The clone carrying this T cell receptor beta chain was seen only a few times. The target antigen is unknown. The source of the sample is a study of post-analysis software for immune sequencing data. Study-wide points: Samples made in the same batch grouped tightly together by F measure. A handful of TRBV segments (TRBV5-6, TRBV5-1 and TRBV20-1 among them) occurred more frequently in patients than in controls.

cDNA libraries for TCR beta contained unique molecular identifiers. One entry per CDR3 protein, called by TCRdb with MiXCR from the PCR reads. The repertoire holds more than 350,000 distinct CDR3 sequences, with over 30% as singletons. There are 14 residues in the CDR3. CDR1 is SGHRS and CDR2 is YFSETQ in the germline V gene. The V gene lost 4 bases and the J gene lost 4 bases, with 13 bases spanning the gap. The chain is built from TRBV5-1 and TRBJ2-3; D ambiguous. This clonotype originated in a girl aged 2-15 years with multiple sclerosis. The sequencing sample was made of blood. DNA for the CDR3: TGCGCCAGCAGCCCCTCCGGTACGGCAGATACGCAGTATTTT. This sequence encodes CASSPSGTADTQYF. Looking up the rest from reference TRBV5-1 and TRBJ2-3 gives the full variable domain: KAGVTQTPRYLIKTRGQQVTLSCSPISGHRSVSWYQQTPGQGLQFLFEYFSETQRNKGNFPGRFSGRQFSNSRSEMNVSTLELGDSALYLCASSPSGTADTQYFGPGTRLTVL.